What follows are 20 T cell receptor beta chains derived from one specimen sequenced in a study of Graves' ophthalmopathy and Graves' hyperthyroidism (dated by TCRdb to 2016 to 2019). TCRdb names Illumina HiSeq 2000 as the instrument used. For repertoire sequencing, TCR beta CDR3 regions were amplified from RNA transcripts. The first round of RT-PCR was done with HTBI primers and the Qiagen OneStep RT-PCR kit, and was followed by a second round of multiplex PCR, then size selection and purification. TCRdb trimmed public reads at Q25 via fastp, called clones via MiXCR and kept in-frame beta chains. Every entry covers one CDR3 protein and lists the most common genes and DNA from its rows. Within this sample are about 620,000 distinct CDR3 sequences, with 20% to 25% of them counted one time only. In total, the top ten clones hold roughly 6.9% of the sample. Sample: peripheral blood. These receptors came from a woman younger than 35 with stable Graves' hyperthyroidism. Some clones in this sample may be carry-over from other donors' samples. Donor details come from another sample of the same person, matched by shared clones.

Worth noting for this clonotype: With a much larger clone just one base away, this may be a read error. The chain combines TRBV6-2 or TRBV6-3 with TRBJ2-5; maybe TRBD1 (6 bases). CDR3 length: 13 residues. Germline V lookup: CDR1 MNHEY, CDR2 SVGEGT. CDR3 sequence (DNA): TGTGCCAGCAGTTACTTGGGGGCAGAGACCCATTACTTC. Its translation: CASSYLGAETHYF.

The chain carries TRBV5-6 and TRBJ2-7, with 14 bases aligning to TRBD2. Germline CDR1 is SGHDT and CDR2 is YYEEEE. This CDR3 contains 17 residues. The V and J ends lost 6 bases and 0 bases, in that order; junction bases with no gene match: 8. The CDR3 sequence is CASTPGLAGVVSYEQYF. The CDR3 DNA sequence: TGTGCCAGCACCCCGGGACTAGCGGGGGTCGTCTCCTACGAGCAGTACTTC.

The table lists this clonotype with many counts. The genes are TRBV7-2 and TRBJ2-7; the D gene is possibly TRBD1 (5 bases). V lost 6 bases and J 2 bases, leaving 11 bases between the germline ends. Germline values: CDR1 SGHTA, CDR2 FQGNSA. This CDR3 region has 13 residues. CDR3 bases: TGTGCCAGCAGTTCCAGACAGACCTACGAGCAGTACTTC. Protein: CASSSRQTYEQYF.

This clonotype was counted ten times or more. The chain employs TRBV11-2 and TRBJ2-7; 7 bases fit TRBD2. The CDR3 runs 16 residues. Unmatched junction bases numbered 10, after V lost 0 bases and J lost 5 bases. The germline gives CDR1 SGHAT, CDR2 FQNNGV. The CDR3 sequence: CASSLDPLLRGDEQYF. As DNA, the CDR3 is TGTGCCAGCAGCTTAGATCCCCTCCTCCGGGGGGACGAGCAGTACTTC.

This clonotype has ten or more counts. The CDR3 DNA sequence: TGCAGTGCAGCTGACAGGGGGCAAGAGACCCAGTACTTC. Translation gives CSAADRGQETQYF. The chain is built from TRBV20-1 and TRBJ2-5, with 9 nucleotides matching TRBD1. The CDR3 totals 13 residues. Germline assignment: CDR1 DFQATT and CDR2 SNEGSKA (reference sequence). Germline trimming cut 6 bases from V and 2 bases from J; bases unmatched to any gene: 4.

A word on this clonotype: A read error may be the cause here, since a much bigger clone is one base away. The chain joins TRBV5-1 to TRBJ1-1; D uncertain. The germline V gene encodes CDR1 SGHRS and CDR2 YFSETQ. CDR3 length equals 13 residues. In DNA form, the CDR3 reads TGCGCCAGCAGCACCAGGATCAACACTGAAGCTTGCTTT. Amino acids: CASSTRINTEACF.

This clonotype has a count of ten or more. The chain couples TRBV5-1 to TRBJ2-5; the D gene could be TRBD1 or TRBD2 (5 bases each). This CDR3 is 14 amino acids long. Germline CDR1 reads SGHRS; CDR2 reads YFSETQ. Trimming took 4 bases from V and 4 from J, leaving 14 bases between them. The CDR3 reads CASSQGTSRETQYF. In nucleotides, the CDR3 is TGCGCCAGCAGCCAAGGGACGAGTCGAGAGACCCAGTACTTC.

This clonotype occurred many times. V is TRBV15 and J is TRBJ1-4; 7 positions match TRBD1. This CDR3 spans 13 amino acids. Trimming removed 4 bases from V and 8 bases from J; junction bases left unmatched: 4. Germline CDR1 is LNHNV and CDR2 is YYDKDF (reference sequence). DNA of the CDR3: TGTGCCACCAGCATCTACAGGGGCGAAAAACTGTTTTTT. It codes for CATSIYRGEKLFF.

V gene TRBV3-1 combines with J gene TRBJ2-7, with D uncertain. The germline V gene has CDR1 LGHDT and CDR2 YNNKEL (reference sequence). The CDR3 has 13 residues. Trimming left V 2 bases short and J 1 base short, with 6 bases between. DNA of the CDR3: TGTGCCAGCAGCCAACTGGGGTCCTACGAGCAGTACTTC. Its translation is CASSQLGSYEQYF.

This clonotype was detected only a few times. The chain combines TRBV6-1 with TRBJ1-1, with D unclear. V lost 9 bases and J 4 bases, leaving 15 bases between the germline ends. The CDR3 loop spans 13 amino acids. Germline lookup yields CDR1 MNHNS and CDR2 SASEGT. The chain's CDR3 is CARRRERCTEAFF. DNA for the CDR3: TGTGCCAGACGACGGGAGAGGTGCACTGAAGCTTTCTTT.

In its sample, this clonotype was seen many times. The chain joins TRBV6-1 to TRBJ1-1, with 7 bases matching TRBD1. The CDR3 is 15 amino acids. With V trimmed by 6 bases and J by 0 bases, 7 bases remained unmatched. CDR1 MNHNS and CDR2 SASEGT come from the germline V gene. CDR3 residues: CASRDGTGVNTEAFF. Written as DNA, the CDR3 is TGTGCCAGCAGAGACGGTACAGGGGTGAACACTGAAGCTTTCTTT.

CDR3 nucleotide sequence: TGCGCCAGCAGCCAAGAGGGGATCGGGGGCTTCTTCTCCTACGAGCAGTACTTC. Protein: CASSQEGIGGFFSYEQYF. This chain joins TRBV4-1 and TRBJ2-7; TRBD1 or TRBD2 may be the D gene (6 bases each). Looked up from germline, CDR1 is MGHRA and CDR2 is YSYEKL. V was clipped by 0 bases and J by 0 bases, with 18 bases between them. The CDR3 has 18 residues.

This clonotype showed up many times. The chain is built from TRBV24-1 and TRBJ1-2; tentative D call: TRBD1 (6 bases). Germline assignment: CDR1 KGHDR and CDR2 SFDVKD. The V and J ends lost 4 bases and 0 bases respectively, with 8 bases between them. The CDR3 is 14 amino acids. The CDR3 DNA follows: TGTGCCACCAGTGACGGACAGACTAACTATGGCTACACCTTC. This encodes CATSDGQTNYGYTF.

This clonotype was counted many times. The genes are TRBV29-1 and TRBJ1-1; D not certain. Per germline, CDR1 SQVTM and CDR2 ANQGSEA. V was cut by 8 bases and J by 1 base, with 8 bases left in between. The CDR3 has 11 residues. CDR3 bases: TGCAGCACATACACGAACACTGAAGCTTTCTTT. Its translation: CSTYTNTEAFF.

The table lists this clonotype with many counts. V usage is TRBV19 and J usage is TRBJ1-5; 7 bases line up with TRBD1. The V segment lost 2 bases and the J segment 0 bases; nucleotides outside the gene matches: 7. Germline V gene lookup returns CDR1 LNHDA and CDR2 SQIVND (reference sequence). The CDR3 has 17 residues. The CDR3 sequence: CASSIQQGIYSNQPQHF. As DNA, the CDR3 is TGTGCCAGTAGTATACAACAGGGGATCTATAGCAATCAGCCCCAGCATTTT.

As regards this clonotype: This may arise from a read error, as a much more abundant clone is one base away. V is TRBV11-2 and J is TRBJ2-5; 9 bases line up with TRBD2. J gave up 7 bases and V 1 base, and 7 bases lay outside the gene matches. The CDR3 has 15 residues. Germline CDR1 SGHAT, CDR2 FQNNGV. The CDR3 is CASSLVAGERVTQYF. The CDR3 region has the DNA TGTGCCAGCAGCTTAGTAGCGGGAGAGCGGGTGACCCAGTACTTC. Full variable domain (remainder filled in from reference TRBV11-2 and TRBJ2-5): EAGVAQSPRYKIIEKRQSVAFWCNPISGHATLYWYQQILGQGPKLLIQFQNNGVVDDSQLPKDRFSAERLKGVDSTLKIQPAKLEDSAVYLCASSLVAGERVTQYFGPGTRLLVL.

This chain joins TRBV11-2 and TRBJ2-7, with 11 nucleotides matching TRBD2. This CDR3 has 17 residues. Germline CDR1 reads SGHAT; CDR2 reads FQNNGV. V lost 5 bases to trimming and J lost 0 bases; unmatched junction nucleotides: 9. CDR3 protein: CASSRTSGTSGSYEQYF. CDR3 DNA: TGTGCCAGCAGCCGTACATCCGGGACTAGCGGCTCCTACGAGCAGTACTTC.

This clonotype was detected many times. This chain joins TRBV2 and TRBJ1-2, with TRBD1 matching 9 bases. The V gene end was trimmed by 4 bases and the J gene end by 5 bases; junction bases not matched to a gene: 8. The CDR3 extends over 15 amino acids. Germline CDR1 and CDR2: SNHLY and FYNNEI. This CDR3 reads CASSGDPGQGYGYTF. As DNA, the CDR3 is TGTGCCAGCAGTGGGGACCCGGGACAGGGATATGGCTACACCTTC. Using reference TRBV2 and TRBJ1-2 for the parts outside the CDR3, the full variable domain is EPEVTQTPSHQVTQMGQEVILRCVPISNHLYFYWYRQILGQKVEFLVSFYNNEISEKSEIFDDQFSVERPDGSNFTLKIRSTKLEDSAMYFCASSGDPGQGYGYTFGSGTRLTVV.

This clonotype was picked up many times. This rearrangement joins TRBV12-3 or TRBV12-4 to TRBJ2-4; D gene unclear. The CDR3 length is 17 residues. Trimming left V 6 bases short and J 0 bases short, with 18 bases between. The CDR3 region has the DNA TGTGCCAGCAGCCCCCATGGGCCGGCCCTAGCCAAAAACATTCAGTACTTC. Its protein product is CASSPHGPALAKNIQYF.

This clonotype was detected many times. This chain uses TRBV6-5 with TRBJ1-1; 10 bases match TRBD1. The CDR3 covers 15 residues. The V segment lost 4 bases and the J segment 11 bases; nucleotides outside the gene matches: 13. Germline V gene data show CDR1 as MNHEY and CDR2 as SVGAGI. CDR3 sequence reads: CASSLASTGGLLAFF. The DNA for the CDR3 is TGTGCCAGCAGTTTGGCTTCGACAGGGGGCCTTCTTGCTTTCTTT.